Listed below are T cell receptor beta chains from one sample, sequenced in a study of T cell responses to AZD1222 COVID-19 vaccine. Assay: immunoSEQ multiplex PCR; the TCRdb copy retains only in-frame clones and omits some. The sample includes approximately 100,000 clones, about 90% seen only once; the top ten take around 8%. The input for sequencing was peripheral blood, taken on day 0 of AZD1222 vaccination. These receptor sequences come from an adult in good health. The CDR3 runs from the conserved cysteine through the conserved F or W. The D gene is left open where the match is weak. Clone size is given for some rows only: seen once, a few or many times, or a class if the clone is expanded.

v_gene	d_gene	abundance	j_gene	CDR3aa	CDR3nt
TRBV6-5	NA	NA	TRBJ2-3	CASSWRGLLDTQYF	TGTGCCAGCAGTTGGAGGGGACTCCTTGATACGCAGTATTTT
TRBV7-2	TRBD2	NA	TRBJ2-5	CASSTTSGGAWETQYF	TGTGCCAGCAGCACCACTAGCGGGGGGGCCTGGGAGACCCAGTACTTC
TRBV7-8	TRBD1	few	TRBJ2-2	CASGRGHYTGELFF	TGTGCCAGCGGCAGGGGGCACTACACCGGGGAGCTGTTTTTT
TRBV6-5	NA	NA	TRBJ2-1	CAILGGQAGSNEQFF	TGTGCCATCCTTGGGGGGCAGGCGGGGTCCAATGAGCAGTTCTTC
TRBV18	NA	NA	TRBJ2-5	CASSPQETQYF	TGTGCCAGCTCACCTCAAGAGACCCAGTACTTC
TRBV30	NA	NA	TRBJ1-5	CAWQKLGTETAINQPQHF	TGTGCCTGGCAAAAACTGGGGACTGAGACAGCGATCAATCAGCCCCAGCATTTT
TRBV28	NA	NA	TRBJ1-5	CASSDYPWKTHQPQHF	TGTGCCAGCAGTGATTATCCATGGAAAACTCATCAGCCCCAGCATTTT
TRBV5-1	NA	once	TRBJ2-3	CASSLRSTDTQYF	TGCGCCAGCAGCTTGCGATCCACAGATACGCAGTATTTT
TRBV4-1	TRBD1	NA	TRBJ2-2	CASSQEGTVYTGELFF	TGCGCCAGCAGCCAAGAAGGGACAGTTTACACCGGGGAGCTGTTTTTT
TRBV19	NA	NA	TRBJ1-5	CASTKGGHHQPQHF	TGTGCCAGTACCAAAGGAGGGCACCATCAGCCCCAGCATTTT
TRBV10-3	NA	NA	TRBJ1-2	CATTDVQRPYGYTF	TGTGCCACCACAGACGTCCAAAGGCCCTATGGCTACACCTTC
TRBV11-2	NA	NA	TRBJ1-3	CASSFGPPASGNTIYF	TGTGCCAGCAGCTTCGGCCCTCCGGCGTCTGGAAACACCATATATTTT
TRBV12-5	TRBD1	NA	TRBJ1-5	CASGPGQGNQPQHF	TGTGCTAGTGGCCCGGGACAGGGAAATCAGCCCCAGCATTTT
TRBV5-1	TRBD1	NA	TRBJ1-2	CASSRPGQNYGYTF	TGCGCCAGCAGCCGCCCGGGACAGAACTATGGCTACACCTTC
TRBV7-8	TRBD2	NA	TRBJ2-2	CASSLVPPSGANTGELFF	TGTGCCAGCAGCTTAGTCCCCCCTAGCGGGGCCAACACCGGGGAGCTGTTTTTT
TRBV5-1	TRBD1	NA	TRBJ2-1	CASTTGTGSGNEQFF	TGCGCCAGCACCACCGGGACAGGGTCCGGTAATGAGCAGTTCTTC
TRBV28	NA	once	TRBJ2-5	CASSIAGHQETQYF	TGTGCCAGCAGCATCGCAGGTCACCAAGAGACCCAGTACTTC
TRBV5-1	NA	NA	TRBJ1-5	CASSPGLGAGNQPQHF	TGCGCCAGCAGCCCCGGGCTAGGGGCCGGCAATCAGCCCCAGCATTTT
TRBV18	NA	NA	TRBJ2-1	CASSPGFNEQFF	TGTGCCAGCTCACCTGGATTCAATGAGCAGTTCTTC
TRBV5-6	TRBD1	NA	TRBJ2-2	CASSGTGVNTGELFF	TGTGCCAGCAGCGGGACAGGGGTGAACACCGGGGAGCTGTTTTTT
TRBV6-2/TRBV6-3	NA	NA	TRBJ1-2	CASSQDRFVGYTF	TGTGCCAGCAGCCAGGACAGATTTGTAGGCTACACCTTC
TRBV19	NA	few	TRBJ2-2	CASSQTSGYTGELFF	TGTGCCAGTAGCCAAACCTCAGGGTACACCGGGGAGCTGTTTTTT
TRBV10-1	TRBD2	NA	TRBJ2-1	CASSESSGRGGGNNEQFF	TGCGCCAGCAGTGAGTCCTCCGGTCGGGGGGGAGGTAACAATGAGCAGTTCTTC
TRBV5-4	NA	NA	TRBJ2-1	CASSPIIAPSSYNKQFF	TGTGCCAGCAGCCCTATTATAGCGCCTAGCTCCTACAATAAGCAGTTCTTC
TRBV4-1	NA	NA	TRBJ1-4	CASSQGRGLSHEKLFF	TGCGCCAGCAGCCAAGGGAGGGGACTGTCACATGAAAAACTGTTTTTT
TRBV6-5	NA	NA	TRBJ2-7	CASSYSGGVAYEQYF	TGTGCCAGCAGTTACTCGGGGGGCGTAGCCTACGAGCAGTACTTC
TRBV5-1	NA	NA	TRBJ2-5	CASSFGRPEETQYF	TGCGCCAGCAGCTTTGGACGACCAGAAGAGACCCAGTACTTC
TRBV11-3	TRBD2	NA	TRBJ2-3	CASSSSGRASDTQYF	TGTGCCAGCAGCTCTAGCGGGAGGGCCTCGGATACGCAGTATTTT
TRBV9	NA	NA	TRBJ2-3	CASSIRRDTQYF	TGTGCCAGCAGCATCCGGCGGGATACGCAGTATTTT
TRBV30	NA	NA	TRBJ2-1	CACPNEGHNEQFF	TGTGCCTGCCCTAATGAGGGCCACAATGAGCAGTTCTTC
TRBV7-3	NA	NA	TRBJ2-3	CASSSGRWDTQYF	TGTGCCAGCAGCTCGGGGCGTTGGGATACGCAGTATTTT
TRBV7-2	NA	once	TRBJ1-5	CASSLPAGYSNQPQHF	TGTGCCAGCAGCTTACCTGCGGGCTATAGCAATCAGCCCCAGCATTTT
TRBV19	NA	NA	TRBJ1-5	CASSLRSGGDQPQHF	TGTGCCAGTAGTCTCCGTTCGGGGGGGGATCAGCCCCAGCATTTT
TRBV19	TRBD2	NA	TRBJ2-5	CASSLGLAVQETQYF	TGTGCCAGTAGTTTGGGACTAGCGGTCCAAGAGACCCAGTACTTC
TRBV6-5	NA	NA	TRBJ1-1	CASSYSGLRGGGFF	TGTGCCAGCAGTTACTCCGGACTACGGGGGGGCGGGTTCTTT
TRBV2	NA	NA	TRBJ2-1	CASETSGVVQFF	TGTGCCAGCGAAACCTCTGGTGTCGTGCAGTTCTTC
TRBV6-5	TRBD1	NA	TRBJ2-7	CASTGDRSYEQYF	TGTGCCAGCACCGGGGACAGAAGCTACGAGCAGTACTTC
TRBV18	NA	once	TRBJ1-3	CASSQGAGNTIYF	TGTGCCAGCTCACAGGGGGCTGGAAACACCATATATTTT
TRBV19	TRBD1	NA	TRBJ2-2	CASRDRGATGELFF	TGTGCCAGTAGGGACAGGGGAGCCACCGGGGAGCTGTTTTTT
TRBV11-3	TRBD1	NA	TRBJ1-5	CASSPRTGESNQPQHF	TGTGCCAGCAGCCCGAGGACAGGGGAGAGCAATCAGCCCCAGCATTTT
TRBV28	TRBD1	NA	TRBJ2-5	CASSSPGTGDQETQYF	TGTGCCAGCAGTTCACCCGGGACAGGGGACCAAGAGACCCAGTACTTC
TRBV7-3	NA	NA	TRBJ1-1	CASSLTPTENTEAFF	TGTGCCAGCAGCCTAACGCCGACAGAGAACACTGAAGCTTTCTTT
TRBV6-5	TRBD1	NA	TRBJ1-2	CASSSGGTGNGYTF	TGTGCCAGCAGTTCCGGGGGGACAGGGAATGGCTACACCTTC
TRBV7-8	TRBD1	NA	TRBJ2-1	CASSYRQGWNEQFF	TGTGCCAGCAGCTACCGACAGGGGTGGAATGAGCAGTTCTTC
TRBV9	NA	NA	TRBJ1-4	CASSPAPTGPNEKLFF	TGTGCCAGCAGCCCGGCCCCGACAGGTCCCAATGAAAAACTGTTTTTT
TRBV4-3	NA	once	TRBJ1-1	CASSLRTANTEAFF	TGCGCCAGCAGCCTAAGGACAGCGAACACTGAAGCTTTCTTT
TRBV29-1	TRBD1	NA	TRBJ2-3	CSVGTGGITDTQYF	TGCAGCGTTGGGACAGGGGGCATCACAGATACGCAGTATTTT
TRBV7-3	NA	NA	TRBJ1-1	CASSSAAGAGNTEAFF	TGTGCCAGCAGCTCTGCTGCGGGGGCGGGAAACACTGAAGCTTTCTTT
TRBV10-3	TRBD2	NA	TRBJ2-7	CAISDRGDLAYEQYF	TGTGCCATCAGTGACCGGGGGGACCTTGCCTACGAGCAGTACTTC
TRBV3-1/TRBV3-2	TRBD2	NA	TRBJ2-3	CASSQDLTSGTDTQYF	TGTGCCAGCAGCCAAGATCTGACTAGCGGCACAGATACGCAGTATTTT
TRBV5-1	NA	once	TRBJ1-5	CASSLGGTPNGPQHF	TGCGCCAGCAGCTTGGGAGGGACTCCTAATGGACCCCAGCATTTT
TRBV5-1	TRBD1	NA	TRBJ1-1	CASSLLGGSTEAFF	TGCGCCAGCAGCTTGTTAGGGGGCAGCACTGAAGCTTTCTTT
TRBV28	NA	NA	TRBJ2-2	CASRVKGRRRNTGELFF	TGTGCCAGCAGGGTGAAGGGGCGCCGAAGGAACACCGGGGAGCTGTTTTTT
TRBV28	TRBD1	few	TRBJ1-6	CASTTGEGSPLHF	TGTGCCAGTACTACAGGGGAGGGTTCACCCCTCCACTTT
TRBV7-7	NA	once	TRBJ2-3	CASSLNPSTDTQYF	TGTGCTAGCAGCCTCAATCCTAGCACAGATACGCAGTATTTT
TRBV3-1/TRBV3-2	TRBD1	once	TRBJ1-4	CASSHADRVTFF	TGTGCCAGCAGCCACGCGGACAGGGTCACGTTTTTT